The 18 T cell receptor beta chains below come from one sample, sequenced in a study of cytomegalovirus exposure and HLA in healthy donors. Measured with immunoSEQ multiplex PCR; TCRdb has only the in-frame clones, and not every one. The table lists 150,000 to 200,000 clones, 80% to 90% of them singletons. Sequencing input: PBMCs. The receptors derive from a woman aged 25 to 39 in good health and CMV-seronegative.

V usage is TRBV5-1 and J usage is TRBJ2-7; a weak D match, TRBD1 (6 bases). Trimming removed 3 bases from V and 1 base from J, with 20 bases in between. This CDR3 comprises 17 residues. Germline V gene data show CDR1 as SGHRS and CDR2 as YFSETQ. For the CDR3, the DNA is TGCGCCAGCAGCTCCCATTTCTCGGACAGAAGATCCTACGAGCAGTACTTC. This encodes CASSSHFSDRRSYEQYF.

This clone was picked up one time. This chain links TRBV19 with TRBJ2-1, with TRBD2 matching over 9 bases. V was pared by 3 bases and J by 4 bases, with 4 bases of the junction left unmatched. The CDR3 extends over 15 amino acids. Germline lookup yields CDR1 LNHDA and CDR2 SQIVND (reference sequence). The CDR3 reads CASSMGTSPYNEQFF. CDR3 in DNA: TGTGCCAGTAGTATGGGGACTAGCCCGTACAATGAGCAGTTCTTC.

This clone has more than one count but fewer than ten. The sample has other DNA sequences that encode this CDR3 too. This sequence joins TRBV25-1 and TRBJ2-7; 8 nucleotides line up with TRBD1. The CDR3 contains 13 residues. Per germline, CDR1 MGHDK and CDR2 SYGVNS. V dropped 6 bases and J dropped 0; count of bases not matched to a gene: 1. The CDR3 DNA follows: TGTGCCAGCAGAACAGGGGGCTCCTACGAGCAGTACTTC. As protein: CASRTGGSYEQYF.

DNA of the CDR3: TGTGCCAGCAGTTATCGTACAGGAATCACTGAAGCTTTCTTT. It codes for CASSYRTGITEAFF. This chain links TRBV7-6 with TRBJ1-1, with D perhaps matching TRBD1 (5 bases). The V gene lost 6 bases and the J gene lost 4 bases, with 15 bases spanning the gap. In germline, CDR1 is SGHVS, CDR2 FNYEAQ. CDR3 length equals 14 residues.

This chain uses TRBV14 with TRBJ1-5, with D possibly being TRBD1 (6 bases). CDR1 is SGHDN, CDR2 FVKESK, per germline. This CDR3 is 13 amino acids long. The germline V and J ends were trimmed by 5 bases and 7 bases, with 12 bases remaining between them. The CDR3 coding sequence is TGTGCCAGCAGCGCGACAGGTACCCAGCCCCAGCATTTT. The encoded protein is CASSATGTQPQHF. Combining the CDR3 with reference TRBV14 and TRBJ1-5 gives the whole variable domain EAGVTQFPSHSVIEKGQTVTLRCDPISGHDNLYWYRRVMGKEIKFLLHFVKESKQDESGMPNNRFLAERTGGTYSTLKVQPAELEDSGVYFCASSATGTQPQHFGDGTRLSIL.

The chain combines TRBV6-1 with TRBJ1-2; D is possibly TRBD1 (6 bases). The CDR3 consists of 15 residues. Trimming took off 2 bases at V and 5 bases at J, with 15 bases between the two ends. Germline V CDR1 and CDR2: MNHNS, SASEGT. The CDR3: CASSERQGRRYGYTF. The CDR3 coding sequence is TGTGCCAGCAGTGAACGGCAGGGGCGGCGGTATGGCTACACCTTC.

This chain uses TRBV4-2 with TRBJ2-5, with 7 bases matching TRBD1. V gave up 1 base and J gave up 6 bases; unmatched junction bases: 5. Germline CDR1 reads LGHNA; CDR2 reads YNFKEQ. The CDR3 consists of 14 residues. CDR3 protein: CASSQGDRAKTQYF. The CDR3 DNA sequence: TGTGCCAGCAGCCAAGGAGACAGGGCTAAGACCCAGTACTTC.

The V call is TRBV6-1, the J call TRBJ2-7; 7 nucleotides align to TRBD1. The V segment lost 7 bases and the J segment 1 base; nucleotides outside the gene matches: 4. The CDR3 totals 13 residues. Germline V gene sequence: CDR1 MNHNS, CDR2 SASEGT. The CDR3 DNA follows: TGTGCCAGCACATTACAGGGGTCCTACGAGCAGTACTTC. This codes for CASTLQGSYEQYF.

This clone was seen only a few times. The rearrangement joins TRBV6-5 to TRBJ2-7; TRBD1 agrees at 11 bases. CDR3 length equals 14 residues. V dropped 4 bases and J dropped 3; count of bases not matched to a gene: 2. In germline, CDR1 is MNHEY, CDR2 SVGAGI. The CDR3 nucleotides read TGTGCCAGCAGTTCCGGGACAGGGGGCTACGAGCAGTACTTC. Residues: CASSSGTGGYEQYF.

The chain joins TRBV7-8 to TRBJ2-7, with a tentative D call TRBD1 (5 bases). V was cut by 5 bases and J by 4 bases, with 12 bases left in between. Germline-derived CDR1 and CDR2 are SGHVS and FQNEAQ. This CDR3 region has 13 residues. Here the CDR3 reads CASSRPQGYEQYF. CDR3 DNA sequence: TGTGCCAGCAGCAGACCCCAGGGTTACGAGCAGTACTTC.

The genes are TRBV29-1 and TRBJ2-7; 7 nucleotides align to TRBD2. Germline CDR1 reads SQVTM; CDR2 reads ANQGSEA. V shed 3 bases and J 2 bases; nucleotides not matched to a gene: 10. CDR3 length equals 15 residues. The DNA for the CDR3 is TGCAGCGTTGAGGCGGGGACTATCGGAGCCTACGAGCAGTACTTC. Its protein is CSVEAGTIGAYEQYF.

The V call is TRBV5-1, the J call TRBJ1-2; 7 bases agree with TRBD1. J lost 1 base, V lost 4 bases, and 10 bases had no gene match. This CDR3 is built from 16 residues. Germline loops: CDR1 SGHRS, CDR2 YFSETQ. CDR3 nucleotides: TGCGCCAGCAGCCCGGGGACAGTTTCGTTTAACTATGGCTACACCTTC. Protein sequence: CASSPGTVSFNYGYTF.

In the case of this clone: Additional DNA sequences in this sample encode the identical CDR3. The chain has TRBV19 and TRBJ2-7; 7 nucleotides line up with TRBD2. Germline V gives CDR1 LNHDA, CDR2 SQIVND (reference sequence). Germline trimming cut 4 bases from V and 3 bases from J; bases unmatched to any gene: 3. The CDR3 totals 13 residues. CDR3 region: CASSTPGGYEQYF. CDR3 nucleotide sequence: TGTGCCAGTAGTACGCCGGGGGGCTACGAGCAGTACTTC. Full variable domain (missing parts from reference TRBV19 and TRBJ2-7): DGGITQSPKYLFRKEGQNVTLSCEQNLNHDAMYWYRQDPGQGLRLIYYSQIVNDFQKGDIAEGYSVSREKKESFPLTVTSAQKNPTAFYLCASSTPGGYEQYFGPGTRLTVT.

V and J are TRBV2 and TRBJ1-5; TRBD1 is a possible D gene (6 bases). This CDR3 spans 14 amino acids. V lost 6 bases and J 0 bases, leaving 9 bases between the germline ends. Per germline, CDR1 SNHLY and CDR2 FYNNEI. The CDR3 coding sequence is TGTGCCAGCAGGAGGACAGATAGCAATCAGCCCCAGCATTTT. Amino acids: CASRRTDSNQPQHF.

This sequence joins TRBV6-6 and TRBJ1-6; D gene ambiguous. This CDR3 comprises 14 residues. Trimming took 6 bases from V and 11 from J, leaving 17 bases between them. The germline V gene has CDR1 MNHNY and CDR2 SVGAGI (reference sequence). CDR3 in amino acids: CASSYSMTDTPLHF. The CDR3, as DNA: TGTGCCAGCAGCTATTCAATGACCGACACACCCCTCCACTTT.

This chain connects TRBV19 to TRBJ2-7, with D possibly being TRBD2 (5 bases). V shed 5 bases and J shed 0 bases, with 11 bases lying between them. The CDR3 runs to 14 residues. Germline CDR1 reads LNHDA; CDR2 reads SQIVND (reference sequence). The CDR3 nucleotides are TGTGCCAGTAGTGAGGGCCGGAGCTCCTACGAGCAGTACTTC. This codes for CASSEGRSSYEQYF.

The gene calls are TRBV27 and TRBJ1-4, with D possibly TRBD1 on 5 matching bases. V shed 3 bases and J shed 4 bases, with 12 bases lying between them. The CDR3 is 15 amino acids. Germline V gives CDR1 MNHEY, CDR2 SMNVEV (reference sequence). CDR3: CASSFGQGGNEKLFF. The DNA of the CDR3 is TGTGCCAGCAGTTTCGGGCAGGGCGGTAATGAAAAACTGTTTTTT.

In this sample, this clone turned up once. This chain uses TRBV10-3 with TRBJ1-1; perhaps TRBD1 as D (6 bases). Germline assignment: CDR1 ENHRY and CDR2 SYGVKD. V was cut by 4 bases and J by 1 base, with 16 bases left in between. This CDR3 contains 16 residues. Here the CDR3 DNA reads TGTGCCATCAGTGCTAGAAACCCAGGGGAGAACACTGAAGCTTTCTTT. This sequence encodes CAISARNPGENTEAFF.